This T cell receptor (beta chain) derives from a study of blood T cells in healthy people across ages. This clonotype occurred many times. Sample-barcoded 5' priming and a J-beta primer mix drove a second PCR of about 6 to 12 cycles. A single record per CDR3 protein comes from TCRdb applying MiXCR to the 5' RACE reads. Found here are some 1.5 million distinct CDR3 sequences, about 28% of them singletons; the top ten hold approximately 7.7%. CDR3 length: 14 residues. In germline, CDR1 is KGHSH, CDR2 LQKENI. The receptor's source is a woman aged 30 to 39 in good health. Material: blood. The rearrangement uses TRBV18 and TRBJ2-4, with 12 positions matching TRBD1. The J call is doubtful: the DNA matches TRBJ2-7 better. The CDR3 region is CASSRDRGRHEQYF. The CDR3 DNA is TGTGCCAGCTCACGGGACAGGGGGCGCCACGAGCAGTACTTC.